The 29 T cell receptor beta chains given below trace back to one sample, sequenced in a study of cytomegalovirus exposure and HLA in healthy donors. The PCR had 60 Vbeta and 13 Jbeta primers. The protocol was immunoSEQ multiplex PCR, while the TCRdb copy is restricted to in-frame clones and leaves out a portion. The data hold approximately 91,000 clones, with approximately 80% observed a single time. Sequences were obtained from PBMCs. These receptors were obtained from a human donor in good health.

V gene TRBV11-1 combines with J gene TRBJ2-1; D remains unclear. This CDR3 has 12 amino acids. The V end was cut by 1 base, the J end by 13 bases, with 11 bases between. Germline loops: CDR1 SGHAT, CDR2 FQDESV (reference sequence). CDR3 bases: TGTGCCAGCAGCTTAGTCCTGGCCAGACAGTTCTTC. This gives the protein CASSLVLARQFF.

Written as DNA, the CDR3 is TGTGCCAGTAGTATCGGACGGACATCTCCCGAAAAACTGTTTTTT. It specifies CASSIGRTSPEKLFF. V gene TRBV19 combines with J gene TRBJ1-4, with D maybe TRBD1 (5 bases). CDR1 and CDR2 from the germline V gene are LNHDA and SQIVND (reference sequence). This CDR3 spans 15 amino acids. The V end was cut by 3 bases, the J end by 8 bases, with 16 bases between. The variable domain in full, completed from reference TRBV19 and TRBJ1-4, reads DGGITQSPKYLFRKEGQNVTLSCEQNLNHDAMYWYRQDPGQGLRLIYYSQIVNDFQKGDIAEGYSVSREKKESFPLTVTSAQKNPTAFYLCASSIGRTSPEKLFFGSGTQLSVL.

The rearrangement joins TRBV7-6 to TRBJ1-2; 10 bases agree with TRBD1. With V trimmed by 2 bases and J by 8 bases, 8 bases remained unmatched. The CDR3 spans 15 residues. Germline-derived CDR1 and CDR2 are SGHVS and FNYEAQ. The CDR3 nucleotides are TGTGCCAGCAGCTTACGCTCCGGGACAGGGGAGGGCTACACCTTC. Its protein is CASSLRSGTGEGYTF.

The chain uses TRBV7-2 and TRBJ1-5; D is undetermined. The CDR3 length is 13 residues. The germline V gene has CDR1 SGHTA and CDR2 FQGNSA. V gave up 5 bases and J gave up 5 bases, with 10 bases separating them. CDR3 protein: CASSVIEDQPQHF. The CDR3 DNA sequence: TGTGCCAGCAGCGTAATAGAAGATCAGCCCCAGCATTTT.

The CDR3 DNA is TGTGCCAGCAGCTCGGGAGGGGCTAGCGAGGAGACCCAGTACTTC. Residues: CASSSGGASEETQYF. The chain carries TRBV5-4 and TRBJ2-5; 8 nucleotides agree with TRBD2. Germline values: CDR1 SGHNT, CDR2 YYREEE (reference sequence). V lost 3 bases, J lost 5 bases, and 9 bases stayed unmatched. This CDR3 is built from 15 residues.

The CDR3 protein is CASSAGSGSVQETQYF. The CDR3 nucleotides are TGTGCCAGCAGCGCCGGTAGCGGGAGTGTTCAAGAGACCCAGTACTTC. The chain combines TRBV9 with TRBJ2-5, with 9 positions matching TRBD2. J was trimmed by 2 bases and V by 3 bases; bases with no gene match: 8. Germline values: CDR1 SGDLS, CDR2 YYNGEE. The length of the CDR3 is 16 residues. The full variable domain, in which reference TRBV9 and TRBJ2-5 provide the parts outside the CDR3, is DSGVTQTPKHLITATGQRVTLRCSPRSGDLSVYWYQQSLDQGLQFLIQYYNGEERAKGNILERFSAQQFPDLHSELNLSSLELGDSALYFCASSAGSGSVQETQYFGPGTRLLVL.

The rearrangement links TRBV5-6 to TRBJ1-1; no clear D. In germline, CDR1 is SGHDT, CDR2 YYEEEE. CDR3 length equals 13 residues. Trimming removed 4 bases at V and 3 bases at J, with 10 bases between. This CDR3 is CASSPPGDTEAFF. CDR3 in DNA: TGTGCCAGCAGCCCTCCGGGAGACACTGAAGCTTTCTTT.

The rearrangement uses TRBV6-5 and TRBJ1-1, with D tentatively TRBD1 (6 bases). Trimming removed 2 bases from V and 4 bases from J, with 11 bases in between. Looked up from germline, CDR1 is MNHEY and CDR2 is SVGAGI. This CDR3 is built from 14 residues. The CDR3, as DNA: TGTGCCAGCAGTTACGGAGGGGGGGCCACTGAAGCTTTCTTT. This encodes CASSYGGGATEAFF.

This sequence joins TRBV30 and TRBJ2-3; D is uncertain. CDR1 and CDR2 (germline): GTSNPN, SVGIG (reference sequence). This CDR3 region has 11 residues. The V end was cut by 0 bases, the J end by 6 bases, with 4 bases between. The CDR3 DNA is TGTGCCTGGAGTGTAACTGATACGCAGTATTTT. Its protein product is CAWSVTDTQYF.

J is TRBJ1-4 and V is TRBV5-1; D perhaps matches TRBD1 (6 bases). This CDR3 is 14 amino acids long. Germline V lookup: CDR1 SGHRS, CDR2 YFSETQ. The germline V and J ends were trimmed by 1 base and 7 bases, with 11 bases remaining between them. CDR3 sequence (DNA): TGCGCCAGCAGCTTGTCAGGGGTTGGTGAAAAACTGTTTTTT. It translates to CASSLSGVGEKLFF.

The chain joins TRBV9 to TRBJ1-1, with 7 bases matching TRBD1. Germline V gene sequence: CDR1 SGDLS, CDR2 YYNGEE. Germline trimming cut 3 bases from V and 5 bases from J; bases unmatched to any gene: 10. The CDR3 length is 15 residues. Written as DNA, the CDR3 is TGTGCCAGCAGCGACAAAGACAGGGAGGTGACTGAAGCTTTCTTT. This translates into CASSDKDREVTEAFF.

This clone was seen only once. The chain couples TRBV5-5 to TRBJ2-5; no firm D call. This CDR3 contains 16 residues. V lost 0 bases, J lost 5 bases, and 17 bases lay in between. Looked up from germline, CDR1 is SGHKS and CDR2 is YYEKEE (reference sequence). This chain's CDR3 is CASSLELGRFRETQYF. CDR3 in DNA: TGTGCCAGCAGCTTGGAATTGGGCCGGTTCAGGGAGACCCAGTACTTC.

V gene TRBV28 combines with J gene TRBJ1-2; no reliable D call. The CDR3 runs 13 residues. V dropped 7 bases and J dropped 8 bases, with 17 bases sitting between them. Germline assignment: CDR1 MDHEN and CDR2 SYDVKM. This chain's CDR3 is CASTNSDWRGYTF. CDR3 sequence (DNA): TGTGCCAGCACCAATTCGGACTGGCGGGGCTACACCTTC.

The rearrangement uses TRBV6-5 and TRBJ2-1, with 9 bases identical to TRBD2. Unmatched junction bases numbered 9, after V lost 6 bases and J lost 6 bases. The germline CDR1 and CDR2 sequences are MNHEY and SVGAGI. The CDR3 totals 15 residues. The CDR3 region is CASSQTGGGANEQFF. The CDR3 DNA reads as TGTGCCAGCAGCCAGACTGGCGGGGGGGCCAATGAGCAGTTCTTC.

The rearrangement links TRBV9 to TRBJ1-1; TRBD1 aligns across 7 bases. The V segment lost 2 bases and the J segment 1 base; nucleotides outside the gene matches: 5. Germline V gene sequence: CDR1 SGDLS, CDR2 YYNGEE. This CDR3 is built from 15 residues. The CDR3 here is CASSVSDRWNTEAFF. The CDR3 DNA sequence: TGTGCCAGCAGCGTGTCGGACAGGTGGAACACTGAAGCTTTCTTT.

This sequence joins TRBV5-4 and TRBJ2-1; TRBD2 matches 9 bases. Trimming took 3 bases from V and 2 from J; bases not matched to a gene: 9. The CDR3 runs 17 residues. The germline V gene has CDR1 SGHNT and CDR2 YYREEE (reference sequence). CDR3 region: CASSSPGSGGTYNEQFF. The DNA for the CDR3 is TGTGCCAGCAGCTCACCGGGTAGCGGGGGAACCTACAATGAGCAGTTCTTC.

Here the CDR3 reads CASSLLRTREGTSTDTQYF. The CDR3 DNA follows: TGTGCCAGCTCACTCTTAAGGACACGAGAAGGTACTAGCACAGATACGCAGTATTTT. The V call is TRBV18, the J call TRBJ2-3; tentative D call: TRBD1 (5 bases). The CDR3 extends over 19 amino acids. Trimming took 4 bases from V and 0 from J, leaving 23 bases between them. CDR1 is KGHSH, CDR2 LQKENI, per germline.

The genes are TRBV4-1 and TRBJ2-1, with TRBD1 as a possible D gene (5 bases). Germline V CDR1 and CDR2: MGHRA, YSYEKL. Between the trimmed V and J ends, which lost 0 bases and 4 bases, there was a span of 10 bases. The CDR3 totals 15 residues. The CDR3 here is CASSQEGAPYNEQFF. For the CDR3, the DNA is TGCGCCAGCAGCCAAGAAGGGGCCCCATACAATGAGCAGTTCTTC.

This chain uses TRBV6-5 with TRBJ2-7, with TRBD1 matching over 8 bases. The CDR3 length is 15 residues. The ends lost 5 bases at V and 3 bases at J; junction bases unmatched: 9. Per the germline V gene, CDR1 is MNHEY and CDR2 is SVGAGI. The CDR3 loop reads CASSRNQGASYEQYF. The CDR3 bases are TGTGCCAGCAGTAGAAATCAGGGGGCTAGCTACGAGCAGTACTTC.

In this sample, this clone turned up once. This sequence joins TRBV5-4 and TRBJ2-1, with D possibly matching TRBD2 (5 bases). This CDR3 region has 15 residues. V was clipped by 6 bases and J by 0 bases, with 13 bases between them. Looked up from germline, CDR1 is SGHNT and CDR2 is YYREEE (reference sequence). The CDR3 reads CASTPGGSSYNEQFF. As DNA, the CDR3 is TGTGCCAGCACCCCGGGTGGGAGCTCCTACAATGAGCAGTTCTTC.

The CDR3 DNA is TGTGCCAGCAGCCCCCTCGGGACAGGGGGCAACTATGGCTACACCTTC. It translates to CASSPLGTGGNYGYTF. V usage is TRBV28 and J usage is TRBJ1-2; 12 bases align to TRBD1. V shed 6 bases and J 2 bases; nucleotides not matched to a gene: 7. In germline, CDR1 is MDHEN, CDR2 SYDVKM. CDR3 length equals 16 residues.

The chain links TRBV29-1 to TRBJ2-7, with a possible D match to TRBD2 (5 bases). The V end lost 7 bases, the J end lost 6 bases, and 10 bases lay between the germline ends. Germline V gene data show CDR1 as SQVTM and CDR2 as ANQGSEA. The CDR3 contains 10 residues. The CDR3: CSGGDSEQYF. The CDR3, as DNA: TGCAGCGGGGGAGATTCCGAGCAGTACTTC.

Only one count was recorded for this clone. The V call is TRBV27, the J call TRBJ2-3, with 7 bases lining up with TRBD1. This CDR3 has 14 amino acids. J lost 4 bases, V lost 7 bases, and 8 bases had no gene match. The germline V gene encodes CDR1 MNHEY and CDR2 SMNVEV (reference sequence). CDR3 sequence reads: CASTPTGWADTQYF. In DNA form, the CDR3 reads TGTGCCAGCACCCCGACAGGGTGGGCAGATACGCAGTATTTT.

This rearrangement joins TRBV19 to TRBJ2-3; TRBD2 matches at 12 bases. This CDR3 spans 16 amino acids. J gave up 3 bases and V 6 bases, and 7 bases lay outside the gene matches. Per the germline V gene, CDR1 is LNHDA and CDR2 is SQIVND (reference sequence). The CDR3 DNA reads as TGTGCCAGTAGCCTTCTAGCGGGAGGGCCTACAGATACGCAGTATTTT. Translating gives CASSLLAGGPTDTQYF.

With regard to this clone: Different DNA sequences within this sample yield the same CDR3. The chain is built from TRBV29-1 and TRBJ2-7; 8 nucleotides line up with TRBD1. The CDR3 spans 15 residues. The V segment lost 6 bases and the J segment 5 bases; nucleotides outside the gene matches: 15. Germline V gives CDR1 SQVTM, CDR2 ANQGSEA. The CDR3 coding sequence is TGCAGCGTGGGGATTGGACAGGGACTTTTTAACGAGCAGTACTTC. It codes for CSVGIGQGLFNEQYF.

The V gene is TRBV5-1, the J gene TRBJ2-7; TRBD1 is a possible D gene (6 bases). Germline lookup yields CDR1 SGHRS and CDR2 YFSETQ. This CDR3 spans 15 amino acids. Deletions cut 3 bases from V and 6 bases from J, with 19 bases between. The CDR3 protein is CASSSETGSTREQYF. The CDR3 DNA sequence: TGCGCCAGCAGCTCGGAGACAGGTTCTACGCGCGAGCAGTACTTC.

The rearrangement joins TRBV5-6 to TRBJ2-5; a possible D gene is TRBD2 (6 bases). V lost 4 bases to trimming and J lost 4 bases, with 23 bases between them. Germline loops: CDR1 SGHDT, CDR2 YYEEEE. This CDR3 spans 17 amino acids. The DNA for the CDR3 is TGTGCCAGCAGCCAAGGGGTCTTGTGGGGAGGAGGAGAGACCCAGTACTTC. Protein: CASSQGVLWGGGETQYF.

This sequence joins TRBV28 and TRBJ1-3; perhaps TRBD1 as D (5 bases). The CDR3 spans 18 residues. CDR1 and CDR2 from the germline V gene are MDHEN and SYDVKM. Trimming left V 4 bases short and J 0 bases short, with 19 bases between. CDR3 amino acids: CASSSFRQLNPSGNTIYF. CDR3 bases: TGTGCCAGCAGTTCCTTCAGACAGCTCAACCCCTCTGGAAACACCATATATTTT.

This clone was counted between two and nine times. The chain is built from TRBV7-9 and TRBJ2-1; a possible D gene is TRBD2 (5 bases). V lost 1 base, J lost 9 bases, and 13 bases lay in between. This CDR3 is 14 amino acids long. Germline V lookup: CDR1 SEHNR, CDR2 FQNEAQ (reference sequence). CDR3 nucleotides: TGTGCCAGCAGCTTAGAATCCACTGGAGGTGAGCAGTTCTTC. Translation gives CASSLESTGGEQFF.